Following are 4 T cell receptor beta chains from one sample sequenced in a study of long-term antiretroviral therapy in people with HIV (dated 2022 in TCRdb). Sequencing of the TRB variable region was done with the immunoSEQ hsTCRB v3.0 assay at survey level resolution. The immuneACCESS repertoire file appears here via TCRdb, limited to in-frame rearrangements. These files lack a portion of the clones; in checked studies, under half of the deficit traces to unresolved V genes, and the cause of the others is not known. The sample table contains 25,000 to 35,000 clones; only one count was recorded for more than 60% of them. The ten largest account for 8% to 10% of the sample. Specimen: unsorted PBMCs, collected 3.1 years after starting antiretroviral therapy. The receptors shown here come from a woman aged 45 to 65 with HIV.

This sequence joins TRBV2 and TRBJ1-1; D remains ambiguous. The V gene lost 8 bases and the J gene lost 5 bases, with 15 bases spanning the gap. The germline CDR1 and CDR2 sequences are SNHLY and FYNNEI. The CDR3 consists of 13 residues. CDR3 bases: TGTGCCAGCGTCTACGGAGGATTTACTGAAGCTTTCTTT. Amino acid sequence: CASVYGGFTEAFF.

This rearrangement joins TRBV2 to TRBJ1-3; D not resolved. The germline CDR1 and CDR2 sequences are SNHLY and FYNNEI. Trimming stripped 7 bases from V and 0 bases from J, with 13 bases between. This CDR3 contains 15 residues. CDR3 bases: TGTGCCAGCACTCTTTACGGGATCTCTGGAAACACCATATATTTT. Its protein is CASTLYGISGNTIYF.

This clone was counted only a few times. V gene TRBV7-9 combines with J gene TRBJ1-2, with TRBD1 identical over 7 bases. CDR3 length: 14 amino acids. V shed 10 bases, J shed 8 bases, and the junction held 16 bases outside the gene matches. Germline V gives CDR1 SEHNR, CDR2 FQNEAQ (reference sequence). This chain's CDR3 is CAIEGAGQKYGYTF. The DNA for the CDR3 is TGTGCCATTGAGGGGGCCGGCCAAAAGTACGGCTACACCTTC.

The CDR3 coding sequence is TGTGCCAGCATAGGGGCAGAAAGCGAACCGTGGTCACCCCTCCACTTT. It yields the protein CASIGAESEPWSPLHF. The chain combines TRBV28 with TRBJ1-6; D is possibly TRBD1 (5 bases). V was shortened by 7 bases and J by 10 bases, with 23 bases between the two germline ends. CDR1 is MDHEN, CDR2 SYDVKM, per germline. The CDR3 contains 16 residues.